This T cell receptor (beta chain) emerged from a study of cytomegalovirus exposure and HLA in healthy donors. The wider study: An earlier analysis identified 100 million to 130 million unique TCR beta sequences in 150 million to 200 million T cells. Study results and caveats: In most subjects, TCR beta sequences reportedly gave accurate predictions of HLA-A and HLA-B alleles. Later genetic work tied a missense DCLRE1C variant to beta-chain V and J trimming. For cytomegalovirus status, the classifier reportedly gave diagnoses with high specificity and sensitivity.

With respect to this clone: The antigen is unknown.

From germline, CDR1 is SGHNT and CDR2 YYREEE (reference sequence). The CDR3 extends over 16 amino acids. The V end lost 1 base, the J end lost 0 bases, and 10 bases lay between the germline ends. PCR employed 60 Vbeta and 13 Jbeta primers. Libraries were prepared by immunoSEQ multiplex PCR; TCRdb keeps only in-frame clonotypes and omits some of them. The sample has around 150,000 clones; roughly 77% are singletons. This TCR came from a woman aged 40 to 50 in good health and CMV-seropositive. The sequencing input was PBMCs. The rearrangement joins TRBV5-4 to TRBJ2-2; no definite D call. The CDR3 spells CASSLQHRPNTGELFF. The DNA for the CDR3 is TGTGCCAGCAGCTTGCAACACAGACCGAACACCGGGGAGCTGTTTTTT.